The 30 T cell receptor beta chains below all came from one sample that was sequenced in a study of identical twins. TCRdb re-called the 5' RACE reads through MiXCR, storing one row per CDR3 protein. Of 350,000 to 450,000 distinct CDR3 sequences listed, about 18% are singletons. Sequenced material: naive T cells sorted from blood. The receptor source for this set is a man between 45 and 60 years old in good health.

This chain links TRBV6-2 or TRBV6-3 with TRBJ2-7; no definite D call. Germline V lookup: CDR1 MNHEY, CDR2 SVGEGT. V lost 10 bases, J lost 9 bases, and 16 bases lay in between. This CDR3 region has 11 residues. The CDR3 sequence: CATALGQGQYF. CDR3 DNA: TGTGCCACTGCCCTAGGTCAAGGGCAGTACTTC.

This clonotype was seen many times. The CDR3 DNA sequence: TGTGCCAGCAGTTTGGCCAGGGCCTCCTACGAGCAGTACTTC. Translating gives CASSLARASYEQYF. V is TRBV27 and J is TRBJ2-7; D perhaps matches TRBD1 (5 bases). Trimming pared 3 bases from V and 0 bases from J, leaving 9 bases between. This CDR3 is 14 amino acids long. The V gene's germline CDR1 is MNHEY and CDR2 SMNVEV (reference sequence).

This clonotype has a handful of counts. This chain joins TRBV20-1 and TRBJ2-1, with 11 nucleotides matching TRBD2. The CDR3 is 16 amino acids. Germline V gene lookup returns CDR1 DFQATT and CDR2 SNEGSKA (reference sequence). V lost 4 bases and J lost 4; bases outside the gene matches: 9. The CDR3 nucleotides are TGCAGTGCTACCTCTAGCGGGGGGACTCAATACAATGAGCAGTTCTTC. Residues: CSATSSGGTQYNEQFF.

This clonotype was observed many times. The CDR3 bases are TGTGCCAGCAGATCGGAAGTAGGTCAGCCCCAGCATTTT. Encoded protein: CASRSEVGQPQHF. J is TRBJ1-5 and V is TRBV2; D is unclear. Germline V lookup: CDR1 SNHLY, CDR2 FYNNEI. CDR3 length: 13 amino acids. Trimming cost V 6 bases and J 6 bases, with 12 bases left between them.

This chain connects TRBV5-1 to TRBJ2-1, with D perhaps TRBD2 (6 bases). Trimming stripped 4 bases from V and 2 bases from J, with 13 bases between. CDR3 length equals 15 residues. Germline CDR1 SGHRS, CDR2 YFSETQ. The chain's CDR3 is CASSRVGSPYNEQFF. The CDR3 DNA follows: TGCGCCAGCAGCCGTGTCGGGAGTCCCTACAATGAGCAGTTCTTC. The full variable domain, with the rest looked up from reference TRBV5-1 and TRBJ2-1, is KAGVTQTPRYLIKTRGQQVTLSCSPISGHRSVSWYQQTPGQGLQFLFEYFSETQRNKGNFPGRFSGRQFSNSRSEMNVSTLELGDSALYLCASSRVGSPYNEQFFGPGTRLTVL.

In this sample, this clonotype turned up many times. V is TRBV18 and J is TRBJ2-2, with D maybe TRBD1 (6 bases). V was trimmed by 1 base and J by 1 base, leaving 16 bases between them. The CDR3 sequence is 18 residues long. From germline, CDR1 is KGHSH and CDR2 LQKENI. The CDR3 DNA reads as TGTGCCAGCTCACCACGAACCCTGACAGGCCTGAACACCGGGGAGCTGTTTTTT. The encoded protein is CASSPRTLTGLNTGELFF. Drawing the rest from reference TRBV18 and TRBJ2-2, the complete variable domain is NAGVMQNPRHLVRRRGQEARLRCSPMKGHSHVYWYRQLPEEGLKFMVYLQKENIIDESGMPKERFSAEFPKEGPSILRIQQVVRGDSAAYFCASSPRTLTGLNTGELFFGEGSRLTVL.

The V and J genes are TRBV7-9 and TRBJ2-7; D not resolved. The ends were cut back, 0 bases at V and 5 bases at J, with 17 bases in the middle. Germline values: CDR1 SEHNR, CDR2 FQNEAQ (reference sequence). The CDR3 sequence is 16 residues long. CDR3 nucleotides: TGTGCCAGCAGCTTAGCCCTTCCGGAGAGGTGGAACGAGCAGTACTTC. It translates to CASSLALPERWNEQYF.

The chain carries TRBV20-1 and TRBJ2-7, with 9 bases identical to TRBD2. Germline V gene sequence: CDR1 DFQATT, CDR2 SNEGSKA (reference sequence). The CDR3 covers 15 residues. The ends lost 2 bases at V and 3 bases at J; junction bases unmatched: 8. Here the CDR3 reads CSARFGLAGIYEQYF. The CDR3 DNA reads TGCAGTGCTAGATTCGGGCTAGCGGGGATCTACGAGCAGTACTTC.

The sample holds many counts of this clonotype. The rearrangement uses TRBV6-5 and TRBJ1-2; D unclear. The CDR3 runs to 17 residues. V dropped 0 bases and J dropped 4 bases, with 18 bases sitting between them. Germline V gene sequence: CDR1 MNHEY, CDR2 SVGAGI. The CDR3 protein is CASSYSRSAPFLYGYTF. CDR3 bases: TGTGCCAGCAGTTACTCGAGGTCAGCACCCTTCCTCTATGGCTACACCTTC.

The chain uses TRBV20-1 and TRBJ2-5; possible D gene TRBD1, 5 bases. Trimming pared 0 bases from V and 0 bases from J, leaving 14 bases between. The CDR3 consists of 16 residues. CDR1 and CDR2 (germline): DFQATT, SNEGSKA (reference sequence). The CDR3, as DNA: TGCAGTGCTAGAGATCAATCAGGGTTGGACCAAGAGACCCAGTACTTC. This encodes CSARDQSGLDQETQYF.

V is TRBV20-1 and J is TRBJ2-3, with TRBD1 identical over 8 bases. CDR1 DFQATT and CDR2 SNEGSKA come from the germline V gene (reference sequence). Trimming cost V 4 bases and J 0 bases; bases outside gene matches: 6. This CDR3 contains 15 residues. The CDR3 DNA sequence: TGCAGTGCTAACCAGGGGGCTCGTAGCACAGATACGCAGTATTTT. It encodes CSANQGARSTDTQYF.

The gene calls are TRBV20-1 and TRBJ1-1; TRBD1 is a possible D gene (5 bases). Germline V CDR1 and CDR2: DFQATT, SNEGSKA (reference sequence). V was shortened by 3 bases and J by 3 bases, with 11 bases between the two germline ends. The CDR3 is 13 residues long. The CDR3 is CSASEGADTEAFF. In nucleotides, the CDR3 is TGCAGTGCTAGCGAAGGGGCGGACACTGAAGCTTTCTTT.

The sample holds many counts of this clonotype. The gene calls are TRBV12-3 or TRBV12-4 and TRBJ2-7, with D possibly being TRBD2 (5 bases). This CDR3 has 13 residues. V was trimmed by 4 bases and J by 3 bases, leaving 10 bases between them. CDR3 residues: CASSSLRGYEQYF. CDR3 DNA: TGTGCCAGCAGTTCTCTACGGGGCTACGAGCAGTACTTC.

CDR3 sequence: CASSKGDISSYEQYF. The CDR3 DNA follows: TGTGCCAGCAGCAAAGGGGACATAAGCTCCTACGAGCAGTACTTC. V is TRBV7-9 and J is TRBJ2-7; possibly TRBD1 for D (6 bases). V was shortened by 5 bases and J by 0 bases, with 14 bases between the two germline ends. In germline, CDR1 is SEHNR, CDR2 FQNEAQ (reference sequence). The CDR3 extends over 15 amino acids.

This clonotype was counted ten times or more. The chain carries TRBV5-1 and TRBJ2-3; TRBD2 aligns across 7 bases. V gave up 7 bases and J gave up 4 bases; unmatched junction bases: 6. This CDR3 has 13 amino acids. Germline V gene sequence: CDR1 SGHRS, CDR2 YFSETQ. CDR3 DNA: TGCGCCAGCTCGTTTCGGGGGGCAGATACGCAGTATTTT. This translates into CASSFRGADTQYF. The complete variable domain, with remaining parts taken from reference TRBV5-1 and TRBJ2-3, reads KAGVTQTPRYLIKTRGQQVTLSCSPISGHRSVSWYQQTPGQGLQFLFEYFSETQRNKGNFPGRFSGRQFSNSRSEMNVSTLELGDSALYLCASSFRGADTQYFGPGTRLTVL.

This clonotype turned up a few times. The chain uses TRBV7-3 and TRBJ2-1; D unclear. Germline V gene data show CDR1 as SGHTA and CDR2 as FQGTGA. This CDR3 is built from 13 residues. V was clipped by 0 bases and J by 9 bases, with 9 bases between them. The CDR3 DNA follows: TGTGCCAGCAGCTTAACTCCATCGGGTGAGCAGTTCTTC. It codes for CASSLTPSGEQFF.

The V and J genes are TRBV5-1 and TRBJ1-6, with D unclear. Trimming left V 0 bases short and J 6 bases short, with 13 bases between. The length of the CDR3 is 16 residues. The germline V gene encodes CDR1 SGHRS and CDR2 YFSETQ. The CDR3 protein is CASSLDFIGSNSPLHF. For the CDR3, the DNA is TGCGCCAGCAGCTTGGACTTTATTGGCAGTAATTCACCCCTCCACTTT.

The V call is TRBV7-6, the J call TRBJ2-1; D possibly uses TRBD1 or TRBD2 (5 bases each). CDR1 is SGHVS, CDR2 FNYEAQ, per germline. This CDR3 spans 14 amino acids. V lost 5 bases to trimming and J lost 5 bases, with 13 bases between them. Written as DNA, the CDR3 is TGTGCCAGCAGCCGGGGACCCGGGAACAATGAGCAGTTCTTC. Translated, it gives CASSRGPGNNEQFF.

This clonotype was seen repeatedly, ten times or more. The CDR3 is CASSLWRGRKTYNEQFF. In DNA form, the CDR3 reads TGTGCCAGCAGTTTATGGCGCGGGAGGAAGACCTACAATGAGCAGTTCTTC. The V gene is TRBV27, the J gene TRBJ2-1, with 8 bases aligning to TRBD2. Germline assignment: CDR1 MNHEY and CDR2 SMNVEV (reference sequence). CDR3 length: 17 residues. Losses at the gene ends were 1 base for V and 2 bases for J; bases not matched to a gene: 7.

This clonotype was seen a few times. The chain has TRBV20-1 and TRBJ2-3; weak D call: TRBD2 (6 bases). CDR1 DFQATT and CDR2 SNEGSKA come from the germline V gene (reference sequence). The germline V and J ends were trimmed by 2 bases and 2 bases, with 11 bases remaining between them. The CDR3 contains 14 residues. CDR3: CSARRDLNTDTQYF. The CDR3 region has the DNA TGCAGTGCTAGACGGGACTTGAACACAGATACGCAGTATTTT.

The genes are TRBV23-1 and TRBJ2-3; 9 bases are shared with TRBD2. TRBV23-1 is reported as an ORF; its role is uncertain. The CDR3 has 16 residues. V lost 10 bases to trimming and J lost 0 bases; unmatched junction nucleotides: 11. Here the CDR3 DNA reads TGCGCCACGGGGCGGGAGGGCCCACGAAGCACAGATACGCAGTATTTT. It encodes CATGREGPRSTDTQYF.

This clonotype was observed a few times. The V and J genes are TRBV29-1 and TRBJ2-7; perhaps TRBD1 as D (6 bases). Germline assignment: CDR1 SQVTM and CDR2 ANQGSEA. The V end lost 7 bases, the J end lost 7 bases, and 14 bases lay between the germline ends. The CDR3 covers 11 residues. The CDR3, as DNA: TGCAGCGCACAACAGGGTGGAGAGCAGTACTTC. Protein product: CSAQQGGEQYF.

This chain connects TRBV7-2 to TRBJ1-5; no definite D call. V was cut by 5 bases and J by 2 bases, with 13 bases left in between. Germline CDR1 is SGHTA and CDR2 is FQGNSA. This CDR3 spans 15 amino acids. As DNA, the CDR3 is TGTGCCAGCAGCCCGGCCCCCCGGGGCAATCAGCCCCAGCATTTT. This codes for CASSPAPRGNQPQHF.

This clonotype was picked up a small number of times. The V call is TRBV20-1, the J call TRBJ2-5, with 13 bases fitting TRBD2. The length of the CDR3 is 16 residues. V gave up 6 bases and J gave up 5 bases; unmatched junction bases: 12. CDR1 is DFQATT and CDR2 is SNEGSKA in the germline V gene (reference sequence). For the CDR3, the DNA is TGCAGTGCCCCCGGAACTAGCGGGAGGGCCTGGGAGACCCAGTACTTC. Translation: CSAPGTSGRAWETQYF.

This clonotype occurred a few times. This rearrangement joins TRBV7-2 to TRBJ2-7; D is possibly TRBD1 (5 bases). CDR3 size: 15 residues. The germline gives CDR1 SGHTA, CDR2 FQGNSA. V was cut by 5 bases and J by 6 bases, with 20 bases left in between. The CDR3 nucleotides read TGTGCCAGCAGCCCTTTCCGCAGGGTTACAGCCGAGCAGTACTTC. Its protein is CASSPFRRVTAEQYF.

The V call is TRBV12-3 or TRBV12-4, the J call TRBJ2-7; 9 bases line up with TRBD1. The junction had 8 bases not matched to a gene; V was cut back by 4 bases and J by 4 bases. The CDR3 is made up of 15 amino acids. The DNA for the CDR3 is TGTGCCAGCAGTTACCGTGTAGGACAGGGGTACGAGCAGTACTTC. It translates to CASSYRVGQGYEQYF.

The rearrangement uses TRBV29-1 and TRBJ2-1; a weak D match, TRBD2 (6 bases). The V gene lost 6 bases and the J gene lost 1 base, with 10 bases spanning the gap. CDR1 is SQVTM, CDR2 ANQGSEA, per germline. This CDR3 is 13 amino acids long. The CDR3 DNA is TGCAGCGTCGGGACTTATTCCTACAATGAGCAGTTCTTC. This gives the protein CSVGTYSYNEQFF.

This clonotype was detected a few times. V is TRBV27 and J is TRBJ2-1; weak D call: TRBD2 (5 bases). The length of the CDR3 is 13 residues. V shed 7 bases and J shed 6 bases, with 13 bases lying between them. Germline CDR1 MNHEY, CDR2 SMNVEV (reference sequence). For the CDR3, the DNA is TGTGCCAGCACCTCCCTTGGAGGCAATGAGCAGTTCTTC. Amino acid sequence: CASTSLGGNEQFF.

The chain links TRBV28 to TRBJ2-2, with TRBD1 identical over 9 bases. V lost 6 bases and J lost 4; bases outside the gene matches: 6. The CDR3 has 15 amino acids. Germline CDR1 and CDR2: MDHEN and SYDVKM. The CDR3 DNA reads TGTGCCAGCAGAGGACAGGGGATCGGCACCGGGGAGCTGTTTTTT. Amino acid sequence: CASRGQGIGTGELFF.

The table lists this clonotype with many counts. A read error may produce the germline difference seen at one junction end. The chain uses TRBV5-8 and TRBJ2-1, with 11 bases identical to TRBD1. The length of the CDR3 is 12 residues. The germline gives CDR1 SGHTS, CDR2 YDEGEE. The CDR3 loop reads CASSLVPGQGVF. CDR3 nucleotide sequence: TGTGCCAGCAGCTTGGTCCCGGGACAGGGGGTCTTC.